Each of the 3 T cell receptor beta chains below was sequenced from the same sample in a study of cytomegalovirus exposure and HLA in healthy donors. With 60 Vbeta and 13 Jbeta primers, the PCR was carried out. The method was immunoSEQ multiplex PCR; TCRdb's version includes in-frame clones alone and lacks a portion of them. There are approximately 46,000 clones in the sample, with roughly 7.3% held by the top ten. Sequencing was performed on PBMCs. Every receptor here comes from a male donor in good health and CMV-seronegative.

The V gene is TRBV6-1, the J gene TRBJ2-7, with D possibly matching TRBD1 (6 bases). The CDR3 is 15 residues long. CDR1 is MNHNS, CDR2 SASEGT, per germline. With 11 bases removed from V and 2 bases from J, the gap between germline ends came to 22 bases. CDR3 coding DNA: TGTGCCGCCCAAGGTTGGACAGCGGATGCCTACGAGCAGTACTTC. This codes for CAAQGWTADAYEQYF.

The CDR3 sequence: CARGSGKYEQYF. CDR3 nucleotides: TGTGCCAGGGGCTCAGGGAAATACGAGCAGTACTTC. The chain joins TRBV6-4 to TRBJ2-7; maybe TRBD1 (5 bases). This CDR3 is built from 12 residues. With 9 bases removed from V and 4 bases from J, the gap between germline ends came to 13 bases. Germline V gives CDR1 MRHNA, CDR2 SNTAGT.

This chain connects TRBV29-1 to TRBJ1-1; D not certain. Trimming removed 0 bases from V and 1 base from J, with 6 bases in between. This CDR3 spans 13 amino acids. CDR1 SQVTM and CDR2 ANQGSEA come from the germline V gene. Here the CDR3 reads CSVEDPKNTEAFF. The CDR3 DNA is TGCAGCGTTGAAGATCCCAAGAACACTGAAGCTTTCTTT.